A single sample is the source of the 10 T cell receptor beta chains below, sequenced in a study of blood T cell repertoires in COVID-19. TCRdb's copy holds only in-frame clones and misses some; the assay was immunoSEQ multiplex PCR. The repertoire holds about 110,000 clones, with about 85% as singletons. What was sequenced was peripheral blood. Every receptor here comes from a woman in her seventies with acute or convalescent COVID-19.

The J gene is TRBJ1-3, the V gene TRBV10-3; D is unresolved. Trimming left V 6 bases short and J 0 bases short, with 12 bases between. The CDR3 consists of 15 residues. Germline V gives CDR1 ENHRY, CDR2 SYGVKD. The CDR3 DNA follows: TGTGCCATCAGGCCCGACATTTCCTCTGGAAACACCATATATTTT. It translates to CAIRPDISSGNTIYF.

This rearrangement joins TRBV6-1 to TRBJ2-7, with TRBD2 matching 7 bases. The germline CDR1 and CDR2 sequences are MNHNS and SASEGT. V lost 2 bases, J lost 5 bases, and 6 bases stayed unmatched. The CDR3 extends over 14 amino acids. The CDR3: CASSELVGGNEQYF. CDR3 bases: TGTGCCAGCAGTGAACTAGTGGGAGGGAACGAGCAGTACTTC.

The chain is built from TRBV7-2 and TRBJ2-3; D ambiguous. Trimming shortened V by 1 base and J by 2 bases, and 7 bases separated the two germline ends. The CDR3 covers 14 residues. Looked up from germline, CDR1 is SGHTA and CDR2 is FQGNSA. CDR3 nucleotide sequence: TGTGCCAGCAGCTTAGTTGGGCCCACAGATACGCAGTATTTT. Translating it yields CASSLVGPTDTQYF.

The gene calls are TRBV9 and TRBJ2-1; a possible D gene is TRBD1 (7 bases). There are 17 residues in the CDR3. Trimming pared 4 bases from V and 1 base from J, leaving 18 bases between. Germline values: CDR1 SGDLS, CDR2 YYNGEE. The CDR3 protein is CASSPEEGARSYNEQFF. The CDR3 region has the DNA TGTGCCAGCAGCCCAGAGGAGGGGGCTCGATCCTACAATGAGCAGTTCTTC.

This clone was recorded only once. V usage is TRBV28 and J usage is TRBJ2-7, with D possibly matching TRBD2 (5 bases). CDR3 length: 15 residues. Between the trimmed V and J ends, which lost 2 bases and 2 bases, there was a span of 13 bases. Per the germline V gene, CDR1 is MDHEN and CDR2 is SYDVKM. CDR3 in amino acids: CASSLEISGTYEQYF. The DNA for the CDR3 is TGTGCCAGCAGTTTAGAAATAAGCGGAACCTACGAGCAGTACTTC.

The chain joins TRBV6-5 to TRBJ2-5, with 7 nucleotides matching TRBD1. V trimming: 4 bases; J trimming: 5 bases; junction bases outside the gene matches: 10. Germline V gene sequence: CDR1 MNHEY, CDR2 SVGAGI. The CDR3 consists of 15 residues. The CDR3: CASSFGQAKGETQYF. CDR3 bases: TGTGCCAGCAGTTTCGGACAGGCCAAAGGGGAGACCCAGTACTTC.

The chain has TRBV30 and TRBJ2-1, with a tentative D call TRBD2 (5 bases). The V end was cut by 0 bases, the J end by 7 bases, with 19 bases between. The CDR3 runs 16 residues. CDR1 GTSNPN and CDR2 SVGIG come from the germline V gene (reference sequence). The CDR3 region is CAWSVMRRMGWNEQFF. CDR3 sequence (DNA): TGTGCCTGGAGTGTAATGCGGAGGATGGGGTGGAATGAGCAGTTCTTC.

The V and J genes are TRBV5-6 and TRBJ1-3; D might be TRBD1 (6 bases). The V and J ends lost 1 base and 0 bases respectively, with 11 bases between them. CDR3 size: 16 residues. Germline V lookup: CDR1 SGHDT, CDR2 YYEEEE. DNA of the CDR3: TGTGCCAGCAGCTTGTGGACGGGACACTCTGGAAACACCATATATTTT. Protein product: CASSLWTGHSGNTIYF.

The chain joins TRBV7-2 to TRBJ2-7, with 8 bases fitting TRBD2. Losses at the gene ends were 1 base for V and 1 base for J; bases not matched to a gene: 12. CDR1 and CDR2 from the germline V gene are SGHTA and FQGNSA. The CDR3 length is 18 residues. CDR3: CASSLGAGGGTRSYEQYF. In DNA, the CDR3 is TGTGCCAGCAGCTTAGGGGCAGGAGGAGGGACTAGATCCTACGAGCAGTACTTC.

J is TRBJ2-1 and V is TRBV7-3; possibly TRBD1 for D (5 bases). The germline gives CDR1 SGHTA, CDR2 FQGTGA. The length of the CDR3 is 16 residues. Trimming removed 2 bases from V and 8 bases from J, with 19 bases in between. The chain's CDR3 is CASSLAQGIARDEQFF. CDR3 DNA sequence: TGTGCCAGCAGCTTAGCTCAGGGAATTGCTCGGGATGAGCAGTTCTTC.